The 19 T cell receptor beta chains presented below share a single source sample, sequenced in a study of T cell changes during pregnancy in multiple sclerosis. Assay: immunoSEQ multiplex PCR; the TCRdb copy retains only in-frame clones and omits some. The sample carries about 40,000 clones, approximately 91% recorded once. The sequencing sample was made of PBMCs (not recorded whether the cells were cultured). The receptors here all came from a female donor with multiple sclerosis, enrolled in a pregnancy study.

The chain combines TRBV19 with TRBJ2-5, with a possible D match to TRBD1 (5 bases). Germline V gene lookup returns CDR1 LNHDA and CDR2 SQIVND (reference sequence). The V end was cut by 0 bases, the J end by 1 base, with 9 bases between. The CDR3 sequence is 15 residues long. The CDR3 spells CASSIEGQVQETQYF. DNA for the CDR3: TGTGCCAGTAGTATAGAGGGGCAGGTCCAAGAGACCCAGTACTTC.

The rearrangement uses TRBV10-1 and TRBJ1-1; D might be TRBD1 (6 bases). Trimming left V 2 bases short and J 4 bases short, with 14 bases between. The CDR3 length is 15 residues. Germline V gene lookup returns CDR1 WNHNN and CDR2 SYGVQD (reference sequence). CDR3 nucleotides: TGCGCCAGCAGTGAGGAACAGGGAGGGAGCACTGAAGCTTTCTTT. Its protein is CASSEEQGGSTEAFF.

The gene calls are TRBV25-1 and TRBJ1-1; D is perhaps TRBD1 (6 bases). CDR1 is MGHDK and CDR2 is SYGVNS in the germline V gene. With 1 base removed from V and 5 bases from J, the gap between germline ends came to 14 bases. This CDR3 region has 15 residues. CDR3 nucleotide sequence: TGTGCCAGCAGTGAATCGGACAGCGCTTGGACTGAAGCTTTCTTT. Its protein is CASSESDSAWTEAFF. Combining the CDR3 with reference TRBV25-1 and TRBJ1-1 gives the whole variable domain EADIYQTPRYLVIGTGKKITLECSQTMGHDKMYWYQQDPGMELHLIHYSYGVNSTEKGDLSSESTVSRIRTEHFPLTLESARPSHTSQYLCASSESDSAWTEAFFGQGTRLTVV.

This chain links TRBV4-3 with TRBJ2-7; 9 nucleotides line up with TRBD1. V lost 0 bases to trimming and J lost 5 bases; unmatched junction nucleotides: 8. Germline V gives CDR1 LGHNA, CDR2 YSLEER. The CDR3 is 16 residues long. In DNA form, the CDR3 reads TGCGCCAGCAGCCAAGAAATCACAACAGGGGGCCACGAGCAGTACTTC. Encoded protein: CASSQEITTGGHEQYF.

The chain combines TRBV7-2 with TRBJ2-5, with 7 bases lining up with TRBD2. The ends lost 7 bases at V and 1 base at J; junction bases unmatched: 6. Per germline, CDR1 SGHTA and CDR2 FQGNSA. The CDR3 contains 14 residues. CDR3 DNA sequence: TGTGCCAGCACCCGTGGGGGGGGCCAAGAGACCCAGTACTTC. This translates into CASTRGGGQETQYF.

The chain employs TRBV19 and TRBJ2-7, with TRBD1 matching over 9 bases. Germline trimming cut 5 bases from V and 2 bases from J; bases unmatched to any gene: 13. Germline V gene sequence: CDR1 LNHDA, CDR2 SQIVND (reference sequence). The CDR3 is made up of 17 amino acids. For the CDR3, the DNA is TGTGCCAGTAGTCAAAGAAGTGGACAGGGGTTTACCTACGAGCAGTACTTC. This translates into CASSQRSGQGFTYEQYF. The full variable domain, rest sourced from reference TRBV19 and TRBJ2-7, is DGGITQSPKYLFRKEGQNVTLSCEQNLNHDAMYWYRQDPGQGLRLIYYSQIVNDFQKGDIAEGYSVSREKKESFPLTVTSAQKNPTAFYLCASSQRSGQGFTYEQYFGPGTRLTVT.

This chain joins TRBV28 and TRBJ1-6, with D perhaps TRBD1 (5 bases). V lost 8 bases and J lost 8, with 10 bases in between. The germline CDR1 and CDR2 sequences are MDHEN and SYDVKM. The CDR3 covers 12 residues. For the CDR3, the DNA is TGTGCCAGCGAAATGGGGGATTCACCCCTCCACTTT. As protein: CASEMGDSPLHF.

V is TRBV7-3 and J is TRBJ2-1; D is possibly TRBD1 (5 bases). V was trimmed by 3 bases and J by 9 bases, leaving 9 bases between them. CDR3 length: 12 amino acids. The germline CDR1 and CDR2 sequences are SGHTA and FQGTGA. Written as DNA, the CDR3 is TGTGCCAGCAGCTTCCAGGGCGGTGAGCAGTTCTTC. It specifies CASSFQGGEQFF.

The genes are TRBV30 and TRBJ2-1; D gene ambiguous. V was pared by 2 bases and J by 6 bases, with 8 bases between. Germline assignment: CDR1 GTSNPN and CDR2 SVGIG (reference sequence). This CDR3 comprises 12 residues. The CDR3 loop is CAWSPWPNEQFF. CDR3 nucleotides: TGTGCCTGGAGTCCTTGGCCCAATGAGCAGTTCTTC.

The chain employs TRBV18 and TRBJ1-1, with a weak D call TRBD1 (5 bases). In germline, CDR1 is KGHSH, CDR2 LQKENI. Trimming stripped 3 bases from V and 4 bases from J, with 15 bases between. The CDR3 length is 15 residues. The CDR3 is CASSPKQRRGTEAFF. CDR3 sequence (DNA): TGTGCCAGCTCACCGAAACAGAGAAGGGGCACTGAAGCTTTCTTT.

This chain joins TRBV11-2 and TRBJ1-3; a possible D gene is TRBD1 (6 bases). Trimming removed 6 bases from V and 6 bases from J, with 12 bases in between. CDR3 length equals 13 residues. CDR1 and CDR2 from the germline V gene are SGHAT and FQNNGV. DNA for the CDR3: TGTGCCAGCAGGGAGCAGGGGTCAAACACCATATATTTT. Amino acid sequence: CASREQGSNTIYF.

The gene calls are TRBV7-8 and TRBJ1-2; no firm D call. The germline V and J ends were trimmed by 4 bases and 0 bases, with 9 bases remaining between them. CDR1 SGHVS and CDR2 FQNEAQ come from the germline V gene. The CDR3 spans 14 residues. As DNA, the CDR3 is TGTGCCAGCAGCTCCCTCCGAGCTAACTATGGCTACACCTTC. It translates to CASSSLRANYGYTF.

This chain links TRBV6-5 with TRBJ1-2, with D uncertain. V lost 6 bases to trimming and J lost 6 bases, with 17 bases between them. This CDR3 is built from 14 residues. The germline CDR1 and CDR2 sequences are MNHEY and SVGAGI. The CDR3 loop is CASRPTRNRHGYTF. CDR3 DNA sequence: TGTGCCAGCAGGCCCACCCGAAACCGTCATGGCTACACCTTC.

V is TRBV2 and J is TRBJ2-1, with D perhaps matching TRBD2 (5 bases). Trimming cost V 4 bases and J 2 bases, with 18 bases left between them. The CDR3 extends over 17 amino acids. Germline V gene sequence: CDR1 SNHLY, CDR2 FYNNEI. CDR3 region: CASSGYHPGVAYNEQFF. The CDR3 nucleotides read TGTGCCAGCAGTGGCTATCATCCCGGGGTTGCCTACAATGAGCAGTTCTTC.

The chain uses TRBV7-2 and TRBJ1-3; perhaps TRBD1 as D (5 bases). Trimming shortened V by 3 bases and J by 4 bases, and 13 bases separated the two germline ends. This CDR3 spans 15 amino acids. Germline V lookup: CDR1 SGHTA, CDR2 FQGNSA. For the CDR3, the DNA is TGTGCCAGCAGCTTGTCGGGGGTTTCGGGAAACACCATATATTTT. This encodes CASSLSGVSGNTIYF.

J is TRBJ2-1 and V is TRBV19, with TRBD2 matching 13 bases. The V gene end was trimmed by 7 bases and the J gene end by 5 bases; junction bases not matched to a gene: 2. CDR3 length equals 14 residues. Germline V gene data show CDR1 as LNHDA and CDR2 as SQIVND (reference sequence). The DNA of the CDR3 is TGTGCCAGTACACTAGCGGGAGGGGACAATGAGCAGTTCTTC. Encoded protein: CASTLAGGDNEQFF.

The V and J genes are TRBV27 and TRBJ2-7, with 8 bases fitting TRBD1. Per the germline V gene, CDR1 is MNHEY and CDR2 is SMNVEV (reference sequence). The CDR3 has 15 residues. The trim removed 4 bases at V and 6 bases at J, leaving 11 bases unmatched. The CDR3 here is CASSSWGQERAEQYF. CDR3 DNA: TGTGCCAGCAGTTCCTGGGGACAGGAGAGGGCCGAGCAGTACTTC.

V and J are TRBV12-5 and TRBJ2-7, with 12 bases aligning to TRBD1. Germline loops: CDR1 LGHNT, CDR2 FRNRAP. The CDR3 sequence is 14 residues long. Trimming at V came to 8 bases and at J to 6 bases, leaving 8 bases not matched to a gene. CDR3 in DNA: TGTGCTAGTTCCCCCGGGACAGGGGGCGCCGAGCAGTACTTC. Its protein is CASSPGTGGAEQYF.

The V gene is TRBV28, the J gene TRBJ2-1, with 11 nucleotides matching TRBD1. After removal of 4 bases from V and 7 bases from J, the junction contained 9 bases not matched to a gene. This CDR3 has 16 residues. The V gene's germline CDR1 is MDHEN and CDR2 SYDVKM. CDR3 protein: CASSSPGTGGVNEQFF. As DNA, the CDR3 is TGTGCCAGCAGTTCCCCCGGGACAGGGGGAGTGAATGAGCAGTTCTTC.